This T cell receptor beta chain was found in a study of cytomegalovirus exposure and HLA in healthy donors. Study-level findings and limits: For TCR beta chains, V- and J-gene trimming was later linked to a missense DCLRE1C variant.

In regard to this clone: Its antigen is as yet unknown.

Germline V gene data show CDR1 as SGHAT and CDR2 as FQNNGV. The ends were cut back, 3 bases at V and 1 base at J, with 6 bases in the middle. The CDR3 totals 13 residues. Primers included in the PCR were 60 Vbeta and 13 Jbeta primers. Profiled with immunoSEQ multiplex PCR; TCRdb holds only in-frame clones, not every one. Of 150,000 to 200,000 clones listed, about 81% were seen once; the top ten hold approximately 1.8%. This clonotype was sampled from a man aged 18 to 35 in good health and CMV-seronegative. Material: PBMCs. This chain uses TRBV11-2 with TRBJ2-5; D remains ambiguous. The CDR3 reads CASSFQFQETQYF. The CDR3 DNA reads TGTGCCAGCAGCTTTCAGTTCCAAGAGACCCAGTACTTC.